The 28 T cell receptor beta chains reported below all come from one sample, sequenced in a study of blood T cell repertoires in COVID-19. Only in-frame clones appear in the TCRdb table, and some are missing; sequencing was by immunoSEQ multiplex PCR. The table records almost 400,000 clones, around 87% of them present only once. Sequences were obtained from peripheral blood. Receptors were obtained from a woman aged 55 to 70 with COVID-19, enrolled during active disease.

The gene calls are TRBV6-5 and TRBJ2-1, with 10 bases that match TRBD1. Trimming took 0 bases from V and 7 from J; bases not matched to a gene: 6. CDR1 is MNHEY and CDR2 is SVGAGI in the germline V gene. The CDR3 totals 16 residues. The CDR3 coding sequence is TGTGCCAGCAGTTACTCTAGGAGACAGGGGGCAAATGAGCAGTTCTTC. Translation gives CASSYSRRQGANEQFF.

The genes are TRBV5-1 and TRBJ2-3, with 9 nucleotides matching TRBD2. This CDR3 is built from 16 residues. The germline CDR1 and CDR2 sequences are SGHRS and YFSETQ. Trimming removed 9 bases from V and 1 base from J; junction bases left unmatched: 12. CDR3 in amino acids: CATQLEAGGGTDTQYF. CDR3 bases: TGCGCCACCCAGCTGGAAGCGGGGGGTGGCACAGATACGCAGTATTTT. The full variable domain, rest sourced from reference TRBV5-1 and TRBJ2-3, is KAGVTQTPRYLIKTRGQQVTLSCSPISGHRSVSWYQQTPGQGLQFLFEYFSETQRNKGNFPGRFSGRQFSNSRSEMNVSTLELGDSALYLCATQLEAGGGTDTQYFGPGTRLTVL.

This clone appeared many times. CDR3 region: CASSRGELNYGYTF. In nucleotides, the CDR3 is TGTGCCAGTAGCAGGGGGGAGCTGAACTATGGCTACACCTTC. This chain connects TRBV19 to TRBJ1-2; 7 bases are a match to TRBD1. V lost 6 bases and J lost 2; bases outside the gene matches: 6. This CDR3 is built from 14 residues. Germline-derived CDR1 and CDR2 are LNHDA and SQIVND (reference sequence).

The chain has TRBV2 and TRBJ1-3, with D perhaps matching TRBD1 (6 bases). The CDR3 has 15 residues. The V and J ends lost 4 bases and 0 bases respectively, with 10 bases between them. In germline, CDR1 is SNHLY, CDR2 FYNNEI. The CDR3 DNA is TGTGCCAGCAGTGGCCAGGGGATCTCTGGAAACACCATATATTTT. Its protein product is CASSGQGISGNTIYF.

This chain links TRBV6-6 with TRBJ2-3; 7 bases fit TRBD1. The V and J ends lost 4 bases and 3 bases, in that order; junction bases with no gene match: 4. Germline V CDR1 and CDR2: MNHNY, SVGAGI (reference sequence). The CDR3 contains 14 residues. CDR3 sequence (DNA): TGTGCCAGCAGTTCACCGGGACAGACAGATACGCAGTATTTT. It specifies CASSSPGQTDTQYF.

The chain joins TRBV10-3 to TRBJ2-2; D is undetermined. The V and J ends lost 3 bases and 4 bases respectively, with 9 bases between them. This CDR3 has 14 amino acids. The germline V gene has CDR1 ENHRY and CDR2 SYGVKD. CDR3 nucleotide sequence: TGTGCCATCAGTGATGTAGCTGTCACCGGGGAGCTGTTTTTT. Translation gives CAISDVAVTGELFF.

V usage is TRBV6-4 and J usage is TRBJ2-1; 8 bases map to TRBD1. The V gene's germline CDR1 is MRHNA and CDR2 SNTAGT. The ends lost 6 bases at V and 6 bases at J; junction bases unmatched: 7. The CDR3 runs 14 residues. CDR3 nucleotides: TGTGCCAGCAGCCGGGACAGGTTATTCAATGAGCAGTTCTTC. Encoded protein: CASSRDRLFNEQFF.

CDR3 in DNA: TGTGCCAGCAGGTCAGGGGGAACTGAAGCTTTCTTT. It yields the protein CASRSGGTEAFF. This rearrangement joins TRBV2 to TRBJ1-1; 7 nucleotides agree with TRBD1. CDR3 length: 12 amino acids. From germline, CDR1 is SNHLY and CDR2 FYNNEI. Unmatched junction bases numbered 3, after V lost 6 bases and J lost 5 bases.

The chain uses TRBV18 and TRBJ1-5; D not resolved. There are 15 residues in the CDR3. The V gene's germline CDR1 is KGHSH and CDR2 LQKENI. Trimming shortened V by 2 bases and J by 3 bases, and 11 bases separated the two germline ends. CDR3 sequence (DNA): TGTGCCAGCTCACCATCTTACAGTATCAATCAGCCCCAGCATTTT. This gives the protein CASSPSYSINQPQHF.

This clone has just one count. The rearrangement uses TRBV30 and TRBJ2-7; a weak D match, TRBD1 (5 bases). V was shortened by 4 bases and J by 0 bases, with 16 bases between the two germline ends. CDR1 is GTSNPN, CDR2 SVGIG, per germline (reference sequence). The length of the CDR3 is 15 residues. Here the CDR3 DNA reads TGTGCCTGGAACCCCGGTCAGGGCCACTCCTACGAGCAGTACTTC. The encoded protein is CAWNPGQGHSYEQYF.

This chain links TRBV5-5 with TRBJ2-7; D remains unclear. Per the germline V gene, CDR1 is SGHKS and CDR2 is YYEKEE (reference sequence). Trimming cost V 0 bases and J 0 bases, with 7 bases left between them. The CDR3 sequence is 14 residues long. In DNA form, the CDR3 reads TGTGCCAGCAGCTTGGTCCAGGTCTCCTACGAGCAGTACTTC. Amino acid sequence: CASSLVQVSYEQYF. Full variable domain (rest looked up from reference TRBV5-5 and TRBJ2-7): DAGVTQSPTHLIKTRGQQVTLRCSPISGHKSVSWYQQVLGQGPQFIFQYYEKEERGRGNFPDRFSARQFPNYSSELNVNALLLGDSALYLCASSLVQVSYEQYFGPGTRLTVT.

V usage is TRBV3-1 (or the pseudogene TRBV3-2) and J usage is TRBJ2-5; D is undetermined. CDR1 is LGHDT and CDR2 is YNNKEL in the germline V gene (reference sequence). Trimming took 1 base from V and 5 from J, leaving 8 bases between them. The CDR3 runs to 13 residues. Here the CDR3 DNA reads TGTGCCAGCAGCCAAGGGGTCGGGGAGACCCAGTACTTC. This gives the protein CASSQGVGETQYF.

For the CDR3, the DNA is TGTGCCAGTAGTCCCCCTTCCGGGATTGGCTACACCTTC. Translating it yields CASSPPSGIGYTF. The chain employs TRBV19 and TRBJ1-2; D uncertain. CDR1 and CDR2 from the germline V gene are LNHDA and SQIVND (reference sequence). Trimming removed 5 bases at V and 7 bases at J, with 14 bases between. CDR3 length: 13 residues.

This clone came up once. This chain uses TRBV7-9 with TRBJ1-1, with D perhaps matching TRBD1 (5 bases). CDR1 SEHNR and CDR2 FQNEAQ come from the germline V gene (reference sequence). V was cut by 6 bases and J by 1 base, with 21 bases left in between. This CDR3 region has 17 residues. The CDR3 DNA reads TGTGCCAGCAGTTATTTATCCCCACGCCAGGGGAACACTGAAGCTTTCTTT. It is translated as CASSYLSPRQGNTEAFF.

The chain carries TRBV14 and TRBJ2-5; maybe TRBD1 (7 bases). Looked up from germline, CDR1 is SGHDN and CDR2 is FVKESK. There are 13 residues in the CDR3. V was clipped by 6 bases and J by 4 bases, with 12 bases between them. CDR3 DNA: TGTGCCAGCAGGCCTCAGGGGGGAGAGACCCAGTACTTC. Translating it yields CASRPQGGETQYF.

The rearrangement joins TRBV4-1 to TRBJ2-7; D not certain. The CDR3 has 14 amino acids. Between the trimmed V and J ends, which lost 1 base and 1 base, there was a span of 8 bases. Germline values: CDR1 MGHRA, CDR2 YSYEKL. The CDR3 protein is CASSQASTSYEQYF. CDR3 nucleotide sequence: TGCGCCAGCAGCCAAGCGTCTACTTCCTACGAGCAGTACTTC.

CDR3 residues: CASSTRPSGGPNEQFF. CDR3 nucleotide sequence: TGTGCCAGCAGCACCCGTCCTAGCGGGGGCCCCAATGAGCAGTTCTTC. The chain combines TRBV4-2 with TRBJ2-1; TRBD2 agrees at 10 bases. This CDR3 contains 16 residues. The J segment lost 6 bases and the V segment lost 5 bases, leaving 10 bases of the junction unmatched. Germline CDR1 and CDR2: LGHNA and YNFKEQ.

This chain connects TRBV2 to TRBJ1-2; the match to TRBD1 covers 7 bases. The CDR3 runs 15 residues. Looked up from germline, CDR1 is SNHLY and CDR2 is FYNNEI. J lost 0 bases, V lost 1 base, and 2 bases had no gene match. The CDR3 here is CASSEEQGPNYGYTF. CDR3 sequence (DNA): TGTGCCAGCAGTGAAGAACAGGGGCCTAACTATGGCTACACCTTC.

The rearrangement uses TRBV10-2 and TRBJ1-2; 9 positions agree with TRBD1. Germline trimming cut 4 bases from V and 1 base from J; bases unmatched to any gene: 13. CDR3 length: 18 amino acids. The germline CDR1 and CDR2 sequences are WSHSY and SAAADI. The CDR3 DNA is TGCGCCAGCAGTGGGGGAGGGACAGGGTATGGCGTTAACTATGGCTACACCTTC. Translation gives CASSGGGTGYGVNYGYTF.

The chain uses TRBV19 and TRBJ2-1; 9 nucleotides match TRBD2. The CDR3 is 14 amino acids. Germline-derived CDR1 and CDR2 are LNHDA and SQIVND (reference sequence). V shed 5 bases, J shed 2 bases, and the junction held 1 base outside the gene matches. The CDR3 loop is CASSGGGAYNEQFF. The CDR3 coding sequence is TGTGCCAGTAGTGGCGGGGGGGCCTACAATGAGCAGTTCTTC.

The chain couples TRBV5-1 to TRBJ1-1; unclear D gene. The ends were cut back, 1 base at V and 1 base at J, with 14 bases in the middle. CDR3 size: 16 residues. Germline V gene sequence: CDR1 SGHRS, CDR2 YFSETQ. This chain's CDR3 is CASSLSSLSGNTEAFF. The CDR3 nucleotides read TGCGCCAGCAGCTTGAGCTCCCTGAGCGGGAACACTGAAGCTTTCTTT.

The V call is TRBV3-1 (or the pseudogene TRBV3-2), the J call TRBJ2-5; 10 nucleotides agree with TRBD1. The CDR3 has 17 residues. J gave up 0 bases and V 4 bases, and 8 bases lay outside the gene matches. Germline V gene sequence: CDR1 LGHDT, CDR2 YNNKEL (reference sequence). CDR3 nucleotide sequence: TGTGCCAGCAGCCGAGATGTGACAGGGGGCTACCAAGAGACCCAGTACTTC. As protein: CASSRDVTGGYQETQYF.

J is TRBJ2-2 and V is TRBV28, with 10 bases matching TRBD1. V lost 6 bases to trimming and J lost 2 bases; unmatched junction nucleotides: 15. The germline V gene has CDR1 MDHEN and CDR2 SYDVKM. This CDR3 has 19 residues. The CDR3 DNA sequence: TGTGCCAGCAGATATCTTAAGGAACGACAGGGGGCAAACACCGGGGAGCTGTTTTTT. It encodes CASRYLKERQGANTGELFF.

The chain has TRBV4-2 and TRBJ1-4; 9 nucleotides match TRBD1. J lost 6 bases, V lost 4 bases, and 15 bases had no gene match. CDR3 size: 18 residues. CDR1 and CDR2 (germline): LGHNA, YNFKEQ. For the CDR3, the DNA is TGTGCCAGCAGCCGAGCCCTCTACTTCGGGACAGGGTATGAAAAACTGTTTTTT. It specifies CASSRALYFGTGYEKLFF.

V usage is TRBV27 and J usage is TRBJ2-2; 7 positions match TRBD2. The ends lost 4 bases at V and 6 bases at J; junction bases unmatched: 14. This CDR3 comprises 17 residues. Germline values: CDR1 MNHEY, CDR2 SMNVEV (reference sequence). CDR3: CASSSPSGRGISGELFF. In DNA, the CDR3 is TGTGCCAGCAGTTCTCCTTCTGGGCGGGGGATTTCCGGGGAGCTGTTTTTT.

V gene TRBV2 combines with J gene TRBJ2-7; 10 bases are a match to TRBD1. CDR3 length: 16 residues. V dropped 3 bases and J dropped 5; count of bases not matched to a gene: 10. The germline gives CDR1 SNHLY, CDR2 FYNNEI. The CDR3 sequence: CASSDTGTGVVNEQYF. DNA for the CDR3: TGTGCCAGCAGTGACACCGGGACAGGGGTAGTAAACGAGCAGTACTTC.

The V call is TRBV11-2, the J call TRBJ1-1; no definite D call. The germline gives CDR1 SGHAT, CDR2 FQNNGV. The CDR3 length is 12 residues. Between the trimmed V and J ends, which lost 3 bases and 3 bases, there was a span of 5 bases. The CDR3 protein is CASSLRDTEAFF. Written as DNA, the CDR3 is TGTGCCAGCAGCTTGAGAGACACTGAAGCTTTCTTT.

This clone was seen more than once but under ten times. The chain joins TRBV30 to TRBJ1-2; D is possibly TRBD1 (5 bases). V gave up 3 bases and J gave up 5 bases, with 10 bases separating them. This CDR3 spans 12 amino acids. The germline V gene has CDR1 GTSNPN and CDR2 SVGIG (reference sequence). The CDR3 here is CAWSRARYGYTF. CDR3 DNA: TGTGCCTGGAGCAGGGCGCGATATGGCTACACCTTC.